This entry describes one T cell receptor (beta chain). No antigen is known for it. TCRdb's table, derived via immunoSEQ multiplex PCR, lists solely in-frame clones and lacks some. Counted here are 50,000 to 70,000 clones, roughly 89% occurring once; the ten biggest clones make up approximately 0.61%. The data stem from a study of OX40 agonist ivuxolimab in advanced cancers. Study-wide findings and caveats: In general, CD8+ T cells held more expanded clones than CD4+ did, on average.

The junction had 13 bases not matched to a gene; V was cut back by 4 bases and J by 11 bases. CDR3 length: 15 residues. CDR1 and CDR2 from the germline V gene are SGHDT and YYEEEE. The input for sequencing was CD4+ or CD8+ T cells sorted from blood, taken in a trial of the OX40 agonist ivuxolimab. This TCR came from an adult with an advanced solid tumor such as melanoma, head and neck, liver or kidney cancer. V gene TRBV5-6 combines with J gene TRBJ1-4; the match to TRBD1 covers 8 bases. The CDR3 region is CASSLYGQGLGKLFF. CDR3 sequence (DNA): TGTGCCAGCAGCCTCTACGGACAGGGCCTGGGGAAACTGTTTTTT. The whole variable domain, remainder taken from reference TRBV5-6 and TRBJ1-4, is DAGVTQSPTHLIKTRGQQVTLRCSPKSGHDTVSWYQQALGQGPQFIFQYYEEEERQRGNFPDRFSGHQFPNYSSELNVNALLLGDSALYLCASSLYGQGLGKLFFGSGTQLSVL.